One and the same sample provided the 6 T cell receptor beta chains below, sequenced in a study of PD-1 blockade in classical Hodgkin lymphoma. Stated time point: newly diagnosed, previously untreated cHL patient sample. Sequencing used immunoSEQ multiplex PCR; TCRdb keeps in-frame clones, though not all of them. The repertoire holds about 30,000 clones, with approximately 90% as singletons. The sequencing sample was made of peripheral blood mononuclear cells (PBMCs). These receptors were taken from a human donor with classical Hodgkin lymphoma.

The gene calls are TRBV19 and TRBJ2-5; D possibly matches TRBD1 or TRBD2 (5 bases each). The CDR3 has 13 residues. Germline CDR1 LNHDA, CDR2 SQIVND (reference sequence). Between the trimmed V and J ends, which lost 6 bases and 1 base, there was a span of 9 bases. This CDR3 reads CASSGAVQETQYF. The CDR3 bases are TGTGCCAGTAGCGGGGCGGTCCAAGAGACCCAGTACTTC.

This chain connects TRBV10-3 to TRBJ2-7, with 12 bases that match TRBD2. Per germline, CDR1 ENHRY and CDR2 SYGVKD. V lost 6 bases and J lost 7; bases outside the gene matches: 7. The CDR3 is 14 residues long. The CDR3 nucleotides read TGTGCCATCAGGTTGACTAGCGGGAGTGGTGAGCAGTACTTC. Amino acid sequence: CAIRLTSGSGEQYF.

The V gene is TRBV19, the J gene TRBJ1-1; 8 positions agree with TRBD1. CDR1 and CDR2 (germline): LNHDA, SQIVND (reference sequence). CDR3 length equals 16 residues. V gave up 7 bases and J gave up 2 bases; unmatched junction bases: 12. The CDR3 is CASTLGTGSFNTEAFF. CDR3 coding DNA: TGTGCCAGTACCCTAGGGACAGGTTCTTTTAACACTGAAGCTTTCTTT.

The V and J genes are TRBV25-1 and TRBJ2-1; D is unclear. The CDR3 runs to 13 residues. V lost 1 base, J lost 8 bases, and 9 bases lay in between. Germline V CDR1 and CDR2: MGHDK, SYGVNS. CDR3 coding DNA: TGTGCCAGCAGTGAATCCGGATTGGATGAGCAGTTCTTC. It is translated as CASSESGLDEQFF.

The chain links TRBV5-1 to TRBJ2-7; weak D call: TRBD1 (5 bases). Trimming removed 0 bases at V and 6 bases at J, with 10 bases between. CDR3 size: 13 residues. CDR1 SGHRS and CDR2 YFSETQ come from the germline V gene. This chain's CDR3 is CASSLAGLGEQYF. For the CDR3, the DNA is TGCGCCAGCAGCTTGGCAGGGTTGGGCGAGCAGTACTTC.

This clone was found once. This chain uses TRBV7-9 with TRBJ2-3; D might be TRBD2 (5 bases). The CDR3 extends over 14 amino acids. Trimming removed 5 bases at V and 6 bases at J, with 15 bases between. Germline-derived CDR1 and CDR2 are SEHNR and FQNEAQ (reference sequence). The CDR3 here is CASSPLGAADTQYF. Here the CDR3 DNA reads TGTGCCAGCAGCCCGCTTGGAGCGGCCGATACGCAGTATTTT.